The 30 T cell receptor beta chains presented below share a single source sample, sequenced in a study of cytomegalovirus exposure and HLA in healthy donors. The assay was immunoSEQ multiplex PCR, and TCRdb's table has in-frame clones only and misses some. The sample consists of over 110,000 clones, approximately 86% of them appearing once. Sequencing was carried out using PBMCs. The receptor set was obtained from a man younger than 35 in good health and CMV-seropositive.

Only a few counts were recorded for this clone. The CDR3 DNA sequence: TGTGCCAGCAGTGAGACTAGCGGGGGGTCAGATACGCAGTATTTT. It specifies CASSETSGGSDTQYF. The chain is built from TRBV6-4 and TRBJ2-3, with 13 nucleotides matching TRBD2. V was clipped by 3 bases and J by 4 bases; unmatched bases: 1. CDR1 is MRHNA, CDR2 SNTAGT, per germline. The CDR3 spans 15 residues.

CDR3 protein: CASSPRQGRGINTEAFF. The CDR3 DNA is TGTGCCAGCTCGCCGAGACAGGGAAGGGGGATAAACACTGAAGCTTTCTTT. The chain links TRBV18 to TRBJ1-1, with TRBD1 matching over 7 bases. J lost 2 bases, V lost 6 bases, and 15 bases had no gene match. CDR3 length: 17 amino acids. CDR1 is KGHSH and CDR2 is LQKENI in the germline V gene.

The chain couples TRBV5-4 to TRBJ2-6; D perhaps matches TRBD2 (6 bases). In germline, CDR1 is SGHNT, CDR2 YYREEE (reference sequence). The CDR3 is made up of 17 amino acids. Trimming left V 0 bases short and J 1 base short, with 11 bases between. Here the CDR3 reads CASSLGTTWSGANVLTF. The CDR3, as DNA: TGTGCCAGCAGCTTGGGGACTACGTGGTCTGGGGCCAACGTCCTGACTTTC.

V gene TRBV5-6 combines with J gene TRBJ1-5; weak D call: TRBD1 (6 bases). The CDR3 covers 15 residues. V shed 4 bases and J shed 4 bases, with 15 bases lying between them. Germline V gene lookup returns CDR1 SGHDT and CDR2 YYEEEE. DNA for the CDR3: TGTGCCAGCAGCACTCCGGGACAAGGGAATCAGCCCCAGCATTTT. This gives the protein CASSTPGQGNQPQHF. The variable domain in full, completed from reference TRBV5-6 and TRBJ1-5, reads DAGVTQSPTHLIKTRGQQVTLRCSPKSGHDTVSWYQQALGQGPQFIFQYYEEEERQRGNFPDRFSGHQFPNYSSELNVNALLLGDSALYLCASSTPGQGNQPQHFGDGTRLSIL.

The V gene is TRBV15, the J gene TRBJ2-7; D perhaps matches TRBD1 (5 bases). The CDR3 runs 13 residues. Looked up from germline, CDR1 is LNHNV and CDR2 is YYDKDF (reference sequence). The ends were cut back, 5 bases at V and 4 bases at J, with 12 bases in the middle. For the CDR3, the DNA is TGTGCCACCAGCGGGGTCCAGGGATACGAGCAGTACTTC. Translating it yields CATSGVQGYEQYF.

The chain joins TRBV7-6 to TRBJ1-2, with 7 bases lining up with TRBD1. The CDR3 contains 17 residues. The junction had 12 bases not matched to a gene; V was cut back by 2 bases and J by 3 bases. Germline values: CDR1 SGHVS, CDR2 FNYEAQ. CDR3 sequence: CASSLRAGTERDYGYTF. The CDR3 DNA reads TGTGCCAGCAGCTTACGCGCCGGGACAGAGAGGGACTATGGCTACACCTTC.

The chain recombines TRBV5-1 with TRBJ1-4; 8 bases are a match to TRBD1. With 4 bases clipped from V and 2 bases from J, the junction kept 4 bases outside the gene matches. CDR1 is SGHRS and CDR2 is YFSETQ in the germline V gene. The CDR3 runs 15 residues. The CDR3 coding sequence is TGCGCCAGCAGCGCCAGGGGGCACACTAATGAAAAACTGTTTTTT. Translating gives CASSARGHTNEKLFF.

The V gene is TRBV2, the J gene TRBJ2-7; possible D gene TRBD1, 5 bases. This CDR3 has 13 residues. Trimming left V 7 bases short and J 0 bases short, with 10 bases between. CDR1 and CDR2 (germline): SNHLY, FYNNEI. CDR3 nucleotide sequence: TGTGCCAGCACAGGGCGCAGCTCCTACGAGCAGTACTTC. Its protein product is CASTGRSSYEQYF.

The chain has TRBV30 and TRBJ1-3; maybe TRBD1 (6 bases). V lost 2 bases, J lost 5 bases, and 10 bases lay in between. Germline CDR1 GTSNPN, CDR2 SVGIG (reference sequence). The CDR3 runs to 13 residues. The CDR3 nucleotides are TGTGCCTGGAGTCCAGGGGTCAGAAACACCATATATTTT. It specifies CAWSPGVRNTIYF.

This clone was observed a few times. The chain carries TRBV6-5 and TRBJ1-3; unclear D gene. Germline V gene data show CDR1 as MNHEY and CDR2 as SVGAGI. This CDR3 is built from 15 residues. V was trimmed by 6 bases and J by 2 bases, leaving 14 bases between them. The CDR3, as DNA: TGTGCCAGCAGACTAAATAGCGTTACTGGAAACACCATATATTTT. It translates to CASRLNSVTGNTIYF.

The J gene is TRBJ1-3, the V gene TRBV7-2, with 7 bases aligning to TRBD1. Germline trimming cut 3 bases from V and 0 bases from J; bases unmatched to any gene: 5. This CDR3 spans 16 amino acids. The V gene's germline CDR1 is SGHTA and CDR2 FQGNSA. The CDR3 DNA reads as TGTGCCAGCAGCTTTTCAGGGGGGCTCTCTGGAAACACCATATATTTT. Residues: CASSFSGGLSGNTIYF.

The chain employs TRBV27 and TRBJ2-7; weak D call: TRBD1 (6 bases). The CDR3 is 17 amino acids. Germline V gives CDR1 MNHEY, CDR2 SMNVEV (reference sequence). The V and J ends lost 11 bases and 3 bases respectively, with 29 bases between them. CDR3 coding DNA: TGTGCCGCCAGGGGCCTTAGGGGCACGGCAGAAAGCTACGAGCAGTACTTC. The encoded protein is CAARGLRGTAESYEQYF.

CDR3 in DNA: TGTGCCAGTAGGAAGGGACAGCCCTATGGCTACACCTTC. Its protein product is CASRKGQPYGYTF. V and J are TRBV19 and TRBJ1-2; the match to TRBD1 covers 7 bases. Per germline, CDR1 LNHDA and CDR2 SQIVND (reference sequence). The V gene end was trimmed by 6 bases and the J gene end by 4 bases; junction bases not matched to a gene: 5. CDR3 length: 13 residues. The whole variable domain, filled in from reference TRBV19 and TRBJ1-2, reads DGGITQSPKYLFRKEGQNVTLSCEQNLNHDAMYWYRQDPGQGLRLIYYSQIVNDFQKGDIAEGYSVSREKKESFPLTVTSAQKNPTAFYLCASRKGQPYGYTFGSGTRLTVV.

This sequence joins TRBV6-5 and TRBJ2-3; TRBD2 aligns across 10 bases. The CDR3 loop spans 15 amino acids. With 5 bases clipped from V and 1 base from J, the junction kept 3 bases outside the gene matches. Germline V gives CDR1 MNHEY, CDR2 SVGAGI. CDR3 DNA sequence: TGTGCCAGCAGTCGGACTAGCGGTCGCACAGATACGCAGTATTTT. Protein sequence: CASSRTSGRTDTQYF.

The genes are TRBV6-6 and TRBJ1-2; 9 nucleotides align to TRBD1. CDR3 length equals 15 residues. CDR1 is MNHNY and CDR2 is SVGAGI in the germline V gene (reference sequence). V lost 4 bases and J lost 7; bases outside the gene matches: 10. The CDR3 loop reads CASSSLGTGTGGYTF. The CDR3 DNA reads TGTGCCAGCAGTTCCCTGGGGACAGGGACGGGTGGCTACACCTTC.

J is TRBJ1-2 and V is TRBV6-5; TRBD1 is a possible D gene (5 bases). The CDR3 runs to 15 residues. Germline V gene lookup returns CDR1 MNHEY and CDR2 SVGAGI. Trimming removed 2 bases at V and 0 bases at J, with 10 bases between. The CDR3 loop reads CASSYDGGANYGYTF. Written as DNA, the CDR3 is TGTGCCAGCAGTTACGATGGGGGGGCTAACTATGGCTACACCTTC.

This chain uses TRBV7-9 with TRBJ2-7; TRBD2 agrees at 9 bases. Germline CDR1 is SEHNR and CDR2 is FQNEAQ (reference sequence). The CDR3 is 15 residues long. The J segment lost 2 bases and the V segment lost 1 base, leaving 3 bases of the junction unmatched. Here the CDR3 reads CASSLVAGAPYEQYF. CDR3 in DNA: TGTGCCAGCAGCTTAGTAGCGGGGGCCCCCTACGAGCAGTACTTC.

The J gene is TRBJ2-3, the V gene TRBV18, with D possibly being TRBD1 (5 bases). CDR1 and CDR2 from the germline V gene are KGHSH and LQKENI. This CDR3 is built from 16 residues. Trimming shortened V by 1 base and J by 0 bases, and 11 bases separated the two germline ends. The CDR3 here is CASSPLAQGSTDTQYF. DNA for the CDR3: TGTGCCAGCTCACCACTAGCCCAGGGTAGCACAGATACGCAGTATTTT. Full variable domain (missing parts from reference TRBV18 and TRBJ2-3): NAGVMQNPRHLVRRRGQEARLRCSPMKGHSHVYWYRQLPEEGLKFMVYLQKENIIDESGMPKERFSAEFPKEGPSILRIQQVVRGDSAAYFCASSPLAQGSTDTQYFGPGTRLTVL.

The V call is TRBV28, the J call TRBJ1-3; TRBD1 agrees at 8 bases. Trimming cost V 6 bases and J 1 base; bases outside gene matches: 14. This CDR3 contains 18 residues. Germline lookup yields CDR1 MDHEN and CDR2 SYDVKM. The CDR3 DNA follows: TGTGCCAGCAGCACCGGCGGCAGGGGGCGCCGGTCTGGAAACACCATATATTTT. It is translated as CASSTGGRGRRSGNTIYF. Full variable domain (remainder filled in from reference TRBV28 and TRBJ1-3): DVKVTQSSRYLVKRTGEKVFLECVQDMDHENMFWYRQDPGLGLRLIYFSYDVKMKEKGDIPEGYSVSREKKERFSLILESASTNQTSMYLCASSTGGRGRRSGNTIYFGEGSWLTVV.

The V and J genes are TRBV6-4 and TRBJ2-3; 11 nucleotides match TRBD2. The V segment lost 3 bases and the J segment 1 base; nucleotides outside the gene matches: 3. Germline values: CDR1 MRHNA, CDR2 SNTAGT. There are 16 residues in the CDR3. CDR3 protein: CASSEVSGGGTDTQYF. The CDR3 DNA reads as TGTGCCAGCAGTGAAGTTAGCGGGGGGGGCACAGATACGCAGTATTTT.

The rearrangement uses TRBV29-1 and TRBJ2-1; D is unclear. The CDR3 runs 11 residues. V was cut by 1 base and J by 10 bases, with 8 bases left in between. Germline CDR1 reads SQVTM; CDR2 reads ANQGSEA. In nucleotides, the CDR3 is TGCAGCGTTGAAGGGCATACCGAGCAGTTCTTC. This codes for CSVEGHTEQFF.

This chain links TRBV5-1 with TRBJ1-1; TRBD1 is a possible D gene (5 bases). Germline-derived CDR1 and CDR2 are SGHRS and YFSETQ. Trimming left V 4 bases short and J 2 bases short, with 9 bases between. This CDR3 is 13 amino acids long. The CDR3 protein is CASSKDRNTEAFF. DNA of the CDR3: TGCGCCAGCAGCAAAGACAGAAACACTGAAGCTTTCTTT.

The J gene is TRBJ2-3, the V gene TRBV5-1, with TRBD1 matching over 12 bases. After removal of 4 bases from V and 3 bases from J, the junction contained 12 bases not matched to a gene. The CDR3 is 18 residues long. Looked up from germline, CDR1 is SGHRS and CDR2 is YFSETQ. The CDR3 reads CASSKPGTGGGMTDTQYF. CDR3 bases: TGCGCCAGCAGCAAGCCCGGGACAGGGGGCGGAATGACAGATACGCAGTATTTT.

V is TRBV27 and J is TRBJ2-6, with D possibly TRBD1 on 6 matching bases. The CDR3 is made up of 17 amino acids. V lost 6 bases to trimming and J lost 2 bases, with 17 bases between them. Germline lookup yields CDR1 MNHEY and CDR2 SMNVEV (reference sequence). This CDR3 reads CASRKQGSSTGANVLTF. The CDR3 DNA reads TGTGCCAGCAGGAAACAGGGATCTTCCACTGGGGCCAACGTCCTGACTTTC.

The J gene is TRBJ1-5, the V gene TRBV6-1, with D maybe TRBD1 (6 bases). Looked up from germline, CDR1 is MNHNS and CDR2 is SASEGT. The V end was cut by 3 bases, the J end by 5 bases, with 11 bases between. The CDR3 covers 14 residues. The CDR3 reads CASSDEGTHQPQHF. The CDR3 DNA is TGTGCCAGCAGTGATGAGGGGACACATCAGCCCCAGCATTTT.

This chain uses TRBV25-1 with TRBJ2-3, with 8 bases identical to TRBD2. In germline, CDR1 is MGHDK, CDR2 SYGVNS. Trimming took 6 bases from V and 2 from J; bases not matched to a gene: 4. The CDR3 contains 14 residues. CDR3 loop: CASRSGGLTDTQYF. The CDR3 DNA reads TGTGCCAGCAGAAGCGGGGGCCTCACAGATACGCAGTATTTT. Full variable domain (outside the CDR3, taken from reference TRBV25-1 and TRBJ2-3): EADIYQTPRYLVIGTGKKITLECSQTMGHDKMYWYQQDPGMELHLIHYSYGVNSTEKGDLSSESTVSRIRTEHFPLTLESARPSHTSQYLCASRSGGLTDTQYFGPGTRLTVL.

V and J are TRBV30 and TRBJ1-2; 8 bases are a match to TRBD1. Per the germline V gene, CDR1 is GTSNPN and CDR2 is SVGIG (reference sequence). V lost 4 bases, J lost 4 bases, and 8 bases stayed unmatched. This CDR3 has 14 residues. The CDR3 loop reads CAWTRQGPLYGYTF. For the CDR3, the DNA is TGTGCCTGGACCAGACAGGGGCCACTCTATGGCTACACCTTC.

The chain couples TRBV4-1 to TRBJ2-1; 12 bases align to TRBD2. Trimming removed 4 bases from V and 4 bases from J; junction bases left unmatched: 5. The germline gives CDR1 MGHRA, CDR2 YSYEKL. The CDR3 has 16 amino acids. The CDR3 loop reads CASSRELAGGYNEQFF. In DNA form, the CDR3 reads TGCGCCAGCAGCCGTGAACTAGCGGGAGGTTACAATGAGCAGTTCTTC.

The rearrangement links TRBV7-9 to TRBJ2-7, with a possible D match to TRBD1 (6 bases). The germline V gene has CDR1 SEHNR and CDR2 FQNEAQ (reference sequence). V was trimmed by 8 bases and J by 2 bases, leaving 13 bases between them. The CDR3 runs to 13 residues. DNA for the CDR3: TGTGCCAGCGCCCTACAGGGTCCCTACGAGCAGTACTTC. This translates into CASALQGPYEQYF.

The chain joins TRBV29-1 to TRBJ1-1; TRBD1 agrees at 8 bases. Germline V CDR1 and CDR2: SQVTM, ANQGSEA. With V trimmed by 5 bases and J by 7 bases, 12 bases remained unmatched. The CDR3 spans 14 residues. CDR3 amino acids: CSVLPGTGSIEAFF. Here the CDR3 DNA reads TGCAGCGTTCTTCCGGGGACAGGTAGTATTGAAGCTTTCTTT.